This T cell receptor (beta chain) was sequenced during a study of blood T cells in healthy people across ages. This CDR3 has 15 residues. The germline CDR1 and CDR2 sequences are MNHNY and SVGAGI (reference sequence). With V trimmed by 9 bases and J by 1 base, 7 bases remained unmatched. Then a second PCR, running roughly 6 to 12 cycles, was carried out with a sample-barcoded 5' primer and a J-beta primer mix. TCRdb re-called the 5' RACE reads through MiXCR, storing one row per CDR3 protein. The sample includes about 1.8 million distinct CDR3 sequences, roughly 52% of them seen just once. Concerning this clonotype itself: Antigen specificity is unknown.

Study-wide points: In long-lived donors, naive CD4+ cell counts and diversity exceeded those of aged donors.

The chain has TRBV6-6 and TRBJ1-5; 9 bases agree with TRBD1. The sample comprised blood. The TCR originated in a woman aged 40 to 50 in good health. Here the CDR3 reads CASGMTGGSNQPQHF. The CDR3 coding sequence is TGTGCCAGTGGAATGACAGGGGGAAGCAATCAGCCCCAGCATTTT.